This T cell receptor beta chain was sequenced for a study of blood T cell repertoires in COVID-19. Study at large: There were acute and convalescent COVID-19 samples, and they came from the United States, Italy and Spain. T cells, B-cell-depleted T cells, or PBMCs supplied cDNA or gDNA.

In the original workflow: Nucleated cell counts were estimated from reference gene primer amplification. Clones were sequenced by immunoSEQ multiplex PCR, and TCRdb holds only the in-frame ones, with some missing. V, J and clone size are taken as reported in that table, and D and trimming were inferred from the DNA itself. The sample has approximately 210,000 clones, around 83% seen once; the top ten hold 8% to 10%. V lost 8 bases and J 5 bases, leaving 12 bases between the germline ends. This CDR3 has 12 amino acids. Germline CDR1 and CDR2: SGHTA and FQGNSA. The chain couples TRBV7-2 to TRBJ2-5, with D possibly being TRBD1 (6 bases). This TCR was sampled from a woman in her 50s with acute or convalescent COVID-19. Input material: peripheral blood. The CDR3 protein is CASGRRGETQYF. The CDR3 nucleotides are TGTGCCAGCGGTCGTAGGGGGGAGACCCAGTACTTC.